One sample yielded the 2 T cell receptor beta chains listed below, sequenced in a study of T cells in Graves' hyperthyroidism and ophthalmopathy. Amplification yielded TCR beta CDR3 regions, with RNA transcripts as the source. Primed by the HTBI set, a first-round RT-PCR was run on the TCR CDR3. TCRdb ran MiXCR on the multiplex PCR reads and lists one entry per CDR3 protein. The data contain under 700,000 distinct CDR3 sequences, just over 45% of them seen just once; the ten biggest clones take up 6.5% to 9%. The sequenced sample consisted of peripheral blood or thyroid tissue (not recorded which). The receptor set was obtained from a woman under 30 with Graves' hyperthyroidism.

The chain links TRBV11-2 to TRBJ1-2, with TRBD1 identical over 7 bases. Germline V gives CDR1 SGHAT, CDR2 FQNNGV. Trimming at V came to 4 bases and at J to 7 bases, leaving 3 bases not matched to a gene. This CDR3 comprises 12 residues. In DNA form, the CDR3 reads TGTGCCAGCAGCTGGGGACAGCCTGGCTACACCTTC. Its protein product is CASSWGQPGYTF.

In regard to this clonotype: A much larger clone sits a single nucleotide away, making a read error possible. The chain employs TRBV7-2 and TRBJ2-5; D is unresolved. The CDR3 is 15 amino acids. Germline values: CDR1 SGHTA, CDR2 FQGNSA. The ends were cut back, 5 bases at V and 1 base at J, with 14 bases in the middle. CDR3 sequence: CASSISPQGQETQYF. For the CDR3, the DNA is TGTGCCAGCAGCATCAGCCCTCAAGGCCAAGAGACCCAGTACTTC.